The entry below describes one TCR beta chain. Its specificity is unknown. Terminally differentiated effector memory CD45RA+ cells were left out of the naive CD8 fraction, which was CD45RO-negative and positively selected for CCR7. Germline V CDR1 and CDR2: LGHNA, YSLEER. V lost 4 bases and J 7 bases, leaving 16 bases between the germline ends. The CDR3 consists of 14 residues. Assay used: immunoSEQ multiplex PCR; TCRdb lists only in-frame clones, some missing. This sample has millions of clones, with around 93% found just once. This specimen comes from a study of shared clonotypes between healthy human individuals. General study findings and limits: Larger richness was generally estimated for naive than memory subsets.

The chain links TRBV4-3 to TRBJ1-1; D ambiguous. This clonotype was obtained from a man in his late teens or twenties in good health. Some clones in this sample may be carry-over from other donors' samples. Sequenced: naive CD8+ T cells from PBMCs. The CDR3 DNA reads as TGCGCCAGCAGCCCAGATTTCGGTTCCTATGAAGCTTTCTTT. The encoded protein is CASSPDFGSYEAFF.